Following are 27 T cell receptor beta chains from one sample sequenced in a study of immune evolution from preneoplasia to lung adenocarcinoma. Repertoires were generated with immunoSEQ multiplex PCR, while TCRdb's copy carries only in-frame clones and drops some. Among around 8,000 clones, about 80% were seen once, and the ten largest hold under 3.5%. Material for sequencing was FFPE minimally invasive lung adenocarcinoma tissue. The origin of the receptors is a person between 70 and 80 years old with lung adenocarcinoma.

This clone was recorded once. This sequence joins TRBV30 and TRBJ1-2; 9 positions agree with TRBD1. The V gene's germline CDR1 is GTSNPN and CDR2 SVGIG (reference sequence). After removal of 1 base from V and 5 bases from J, the junction contained 2 bases not matched to a gene. The CDR3 runs to 13 residues. The CDR3 reads CAWSEDRGYGYTF. DNA of the CDR3: TGTGCCTGGAGTGAGGACAGGGGTTATGGCTACACCTTC.

The chain carries TRBV2 and TRBJ1-1; D might be TRBD1 (6 bases). The length of the CDR3 is 14 residues. Trimming shortened V by 6 bases and J by 0 bases, and 11 bases separated the two germline ends. CDR1 is SNHLY, CDR2 FYNNEI, per germline. DNA of the CDR3: TGTGCCAGCAGGAGGACAGCAATGAACACTGAAGCTTTCTTT. It codes for CASRRTAMNTEAFF.

This chain uses TRBV4-1 with TRBJ2-5; unclear D gene. Deletions cut 1 base from V and 3 bases from J, with 6 bases between. This CDR3 has 13 residues. Germline V gene data show CDR1 as MGHRA and CDR2 as YSYEKL. CDR3 amino acids: CASSQGGEETQYF. Here the CDR3 DNA reads TGCGCCAGCAGCCAAGGAGGAGAAGAGACCCAGTACTTC.

J is TRBJ1-1 and V is TRBV5-4; D is undetermined. The V end lost 4 bases, the J end lost 4 bases, and 8 bases lay between the germline ends. The CDR3 has 12 amino acids. The germline gives CDR1 SGHNT, CDR2 YYREEE (reference sequence). The CDR3 reads CASSLPGTEAFF. For the CDR3, the DNA is TGTGCCAGCAGCCTTCCGGGCACTGAAGCTTTCTTT. Full variable domain (missing parts from reference TRBV5-4 and TRBJ1-1): ETGVTQSPTHLIKTRGQQVTLRCSSQSGHNTVSWYQQALGQGPQFIFQYYREEENGRGNFPPRFSGLQFPNYSSELNVNALELDDSALYLCASSLPGTEAFFGQGTRLTVV.

CDR3 loop: CAWSGEGNQPQHF. CDR3 DNA sequence: TGTGCCTGGAGTGGGGAAGGCAATCAGCCCCAGCATTTT. The rearrangement uses TRBV30 and TRBJ1-5; D gene ambiguous. The CDR3 sequence is 13 residues long. V shed 1 base and J shed 2 bases, with 6 bases lying between them. Germline assignment: CDR1 GTSNPN and CDR2 SVGIG (reference sequence).

The genes are TRBV11-3 and TRBJ2-3; D may be TRBD2 (5 bases). V gave up 2 bases and J gave up 6 bases, with 12 bases separating them. This CDR3 is 14 amino acids long. CDR1 is SGHNT and CDR2 is YENEEA in the germline V gene. In nucleotides, the CDR3 is TGTGCCAGCAGCTTAACGGGGTCGACCGATACGCAGTATTTT. This gives the protein CASSLTGSTDTQYF.

The rearrangement links TRBV29-1 to TRBJ1-1; no definite D call. The CDR3 extends over 13 amino acids. Trimming removed 4 bases from V and 5 bases from J, with 14 bases in between. Germline V lookup: CDR1 SQVTM, CDR2 ANQGSEA. This CDR3 is CSVGGSGSTEAFF. As DNA, the CDR3 is TGCAGCGTTGGGGGTTCCGGTTCAACTGAAGCTTTCTTT.

This clone showed up just a few times. The chain combines TRBV7-2 with TRBJ1-2, with D perhaps matching TRBD1 (5 bases). Germline assignment: CDR1 SGHTA and CDR2 FQGNSA. CDR3 length: 14 amino acids. The V end was cut by 5 bases, the J end by 4 bases, with 14 bases between. The CDR3 spells CASSRDGAGYGYTF. The CDR3 DNA sequence: TGTGCCAGCAGCCGCGACGGGGCAGGCTATGGCTACACCTTC.

This chain connects TRBV11-2 to TRBJ2-1; 11 positions match TRBD2. The CDR3 sequence is 16 residues long. Germline V gives CDR1 SGHAT, CDR2 FQNNGV. V lost 8 bases to trimming and J lost 10 bases; unmatched junction nucleotides: 16. The CDR3 DNA follows: TGTGCCAGCCGGTTGAAGGCCCTAGCGGGGGGAGGCGAGCAGTTCTTC. Residues: CASRLKALAGGGEQFF.

This clone showed up just a few times. The gene calls are TRBV4-1 and TRBJ2-7; D assignment may be TRBD1 or TRBD2 (5 bases each). The CDR3 contains 13 residues. CDR1 MGHRA and CDR2 YSYEKL come from the germline V gene. Trimming stripped 4 bases from V and 2 bases from J, with 9 bases between. The CDR3 region is CASSRDGAYEQYF. The CDR3 region has the DNA TGCGCCAGCAGCCGGGACGGAGCCTACGAGCAGTACTTC.

The rearrangement uses TRBV5-4 and TRBJ2-3; TRBD2 matches at 13 bases. Germline CDR1 is SGHNT and CDR2 is YYREEE (reference sequence). J gave up 8 bases and V 4 bases, and 10 bases lay outside the gene matches. The CDR3 is 16 residues long. The CDR3 DNA follows: TGTGCCAGCAGCCCCGGGACTAGCGGGGTCTCGGGTACGCAGTATTTT. Amino acid sequence: CASSPGTSGVSGTQYF.

V gene TRBV27 combines with J gene TRBJ1-5; 7 nucleotides agree with TRBD1. The CDR3 is made up of 13 amino acids. The germline V gene encodes CDR1 MNHEY and CDR2 SMNVEV (reference sequence). V dropped 0 bases and J dropped 9; count of bases not matched to a gene: 2. The CDR3 sequence: CASSLSQGGPQHF. The DNA for the CDR3 is TGTGCCAGCAGTTTATCGCAGGGGGGGCCCCAGCATTTT.

The gene calls are TRBV9 and TRBJ2-2; D possibly corresponds to TRBD2 (5 bases). Germline CDR1 is SGDLS and CDR2 is YYNGEE. The CDR3 contains 16 residues. The germline V and J ends were trimmed by 3 bases and 0 bases, with 12 bases remaining between them. The CDR3 loop reads CASSASLVSNTGELFF. The CDR3, as DNA: TGTGCCAGCAGCGCCTCACTAGTTTCGAACACCGGGGAGCTGTTTTTT.

This chain connects TRBV6-5 to TRBJ1-2, with TRBD1 matching over 10 bases. The CDR3 length is 12 residues. Germline-derived CDR1 and CDR2 are MNHEY and SVGAGI. V was clipped by 11 bases and J by 3 bases; unmatched bases: 3. The CDR3 is CAGGQGDYGYTF. Here the CDR3 DNA reads TGTGCCGGAGGACAGGGGGACTATGGCTACACCTTC.

The chain joins TRBV6-1 to TRBJ1-2; D is uncertain. The CDR3 is 12 residues long. Germline CDR1 is MNHNS and CDR2 is SASEGT. Trimming stripped 4 bases from V and 6 bases from J, with 9 bases between. The CDR3 coding sequence is TGTGCCAGCAGTGGGGTATGGGATGGCTACACCTTC. Translation: CASSGVWDGYTF.

The chain recombines TRBV28 with TRBJ2-7; no clear D. The CDR3 spans 14 residues. Germline loops: CDR1 MDHEN, CDR2 SYDVKM. The V gene lost 3 bases and the J gene lost 0 bases, with 9 bases spanning the gap. CDR3 protein: CASSLAPSSYEQYF. The CDR3, as DNA: TGTGCCAGCAGTTTGGCACCCAGCTCCTACGAGCAGTACTTC.

The DNA of the CDR3 is TGTGCCAGCAGGTCTCGAGGGTACACTGAAGCTTTCTTT. This translates into CASRSRGYTEAFF. The chain is built from TRBV6-5 and TRBJ1-1; D is uncertain. The CDR3 is made up of 13 amino acids. V lost 6 bases and J lost 3, with 11 bases in between. Germline V lookup: CDR1 MNHEY, CDR2 SVGAGI.

The chain carries TRBV4-1 and TRBJ1-2; D possibly corresponds to TRBD1 (6 bases). Trimming removed 0 bases at V and 7 bases at J, with 15 bases between. The CDR3 extends over 15 amino acids. Germline V gives CDR1 MGHRA, CDR2 YSYEKL. The CDR3 loop reads CASSQDGGGLGGYTF. The CDR3 DNA sequence: TGCGCCAGCAGCCAAGATGGCGGGGGCTTGGGTGGCTACACCTTC.

CDR3 bases: TGCGCCAGCAGTTTTAGCGGGGCGTTCACCTACGAGCAGTACTTC. Amino acid sequence: CASSFSGAFTYEQYF. This chain links TRBV10-1 with TRBJ2-7, with 8 positions matching TRBD2. This CDR3 spans 15 amino acids. Germline V gene lookup returns CDR1 WNHNN and CDR2 SYGVQD (reference sequence). Unmatched junction bases numbered 8, after V lost 5 bases and J lost 2 bases.

This chain connects TRBV30 to TRBJ1-2, with a possible D match to TRBD1 (6 bases). The CDR3 runs to 13 residues. Per the germline V gene, CDR1 is GTSNPN and CDR2 is SVGIG (reference sequence). The V gene lost 0 bases and the J gene lost 6 bases, with 11 bases spanning the gap. CDR3 DNA: TGTGCCTGGAGTGTACAGGGAATGGATGGCTACACCTTC. Translated: CAWSVQGMDGYTF.

The DNA of the CDR3 is TGTGCCAGTAGTCCGCGCTCCTACAATGAGCAGTTCTTC. This encodes CASSPRSYNEQFF. J is TRBJ2-1 and V is TRBV19; D is unclear. CDR1 and CDR2 from the germline V gene are LNHDA and SQIVND (reference sequence). CDR3 length: 13 residues. Trimming stripped 5 bases from V and 0 bases from J, with 5 bases between.

This clone came up once. V gene TRBV9 combines with J gene TRBJ2-5; D gene unclear. CDR3 length: 14 amino acids. Germline assignment: CDR1 SGDLS and CDR2 YYNGEE. The V gene lost 0 bases and the J gene lost 4 bases, with 10 bases spanning the gap. The CDR3 bases are TGTGCCAGCAGCGTAGCTGTGGGTTCAGAGACCCAGTACTTC. Its protein is CASSVAVGSETQYF.

This clone was counted a few times. The chain is built from TRBV2 and TRBJ2-7; 7 bases fit TRBD1. The trim removed 5 bases at V and 4 bases at J, leaving 5 bases unmatched. The CDR3 runs to 13 residues. Germline V gene data show CDR1 as SNHLY and CDR2 as FYNNEI. CDR3 protein: CASSSRQGYEQYF. The CDR3 DNA sequence: TGTGCCAGCAGTTCAAGACAGGGTTACGAGCAGTACTTC.

Remarks on this clone: Other DNA sequences in this specimen translate into the identical CDR3. The J gene is TRBJ1-5, the V gene TRBV6-1; weak D call: TRBD1 (5 bases). This CDR3 region has 13 residues. Between the trimmed V and J ends, which lost 2 bases and 6 bases, there was a span of 8 bases. Germline assignment: CDR1 MNHNS and CDR2 SASEGT. This chain's CDR3 is CASSELGGQPQHF. Here the CDR3 DNA reads TGTGCCAGCAGTGAACTTGGGGGTCAGCCCCAGCATTTT.

This rearrangement joins TRBV5-1 to TRBJ2-3; maybe TRBD2 (6 bases). Trimming stripped 3 bases from V and 5 bases from J, with 16 bases between. CDR1 and CDR2 from the germline V gene are SGHRS and YFSETQ. This CDR3 is 15 amino acids long. The CDR3 DNA sequence: TGCGCCAGCAGCTCGGGACTTCCCAATGAAGATACGCAGTATTTT. It specifies CASSSGLPNEDTQYF.

The chain links TRBV30 to TRBJ1-5, with 7 bases aligning to TRBD1. The CDR3 extends over 13 amino acids. J was trimmed by 1 base and V by 6 bases; bases with no gene match: 3. CDR1 and CDR2 (germline): GTSNPN, SVGIG (reference sequence). In DNA, the CDR3 is TGTGCCTGCAACAGGGGAAGCAATCAGCCCCAGCATTTT. It translates to CACNRGSNQPQHF.

This clone was observed a few times. The chain is built from TRBV27 and TRBJ1-3; TRBD1 matches 9 bases. Germline trimming cut 0 bases from V and 0 bases from J; bases unmatched to any gene: 6. The CDR3 has 18 amino acids. Germline loops: CDR1 MNHEY, CDR2 SMNVEV (reference sequence). As DNA, the CDR3 is TGTGCCAGCAGTTTATCGGCTGGGACAGGGTCCTCTGGAAACACCATATATTTT. Translation gives CASSLSAGTGSSGNTIYF.